The 8 T cell receptor beta chains reported below all come from one sample, sequenced in a study of Graves' ophthalmopathy and Graves' hyperthyroidism. Amplified TCR beta CDR3 regions were obtained using RNA transcripts as template. HTBI-primed first-round RT-PCR preceded second-round multiplex PCR. TCRdb called the multiplex PCR reads again in MiXCR, with one record for every CDR3 protein. In the table there are fewer than 650,000 distinct CDR3 sequences, 20% to 25% of which are singletons. The sample comprised peripheral blood. These receptors were taken from a woman under 30 with stable Graves' hyperthyroidism. Some clones in this sample may be carry-over from other donors' samples.

To note about this clonotype: Just one base apart from a much larger clone, this may be a read error. The chain uses TRBV9 and TRBJ2-7; 8 bases line up with TRBD1. Germline lookup yields CDR1 SGDLS and CDR2 YYNGEE. The CDR3 covers 14 residues. The CDR3: CVSSVTGDSYEQYF. In nucleotides, the CDR3 is TGTGTCAGCAGCGTGACAGGGGACTCCTACGAGCAGTACTTC.

This clonotype showed up many times. This rearrangement joins TRBV7-6 to TRBJ1-5; the D is unclear. This CDR3 comprises 12 residues. V was pared by 4 bases and J by 6 bases, with 7 bases between. From germline, CDR1 is SGHVS and CDR2 FNYEAQ. This CDR3 is CASSSPFQPQHF. CDR3 bases: TGTGCCAGCAGCTCCCCCTTTCAGCCCCAGCATTTT. Full variable domain (outside the CDR3, taken from reference TRBV7-6 and TRBJ1-5): GAGVSQSPRYKVTKRGQDVALRCDPISGHVSLYWYRQALGQGPEFLTYFNYEAQQDKSGLPNDRFSAERPEGSISTLTIQRTEQRDSAMYRCASSSPFQPQHFGDGTRLSIL.

Many counts were recorded for this clonotype. The chain employs TRBV19 and TRBJ1-1; D gene ambiguous. Germline loops: CDR1 LNHDA, CDR2 SQIVND (reference sequence). V was pared by 8 bases and J by 0 bases, with 16 bases between. CDR3 length equals 15 residues. CDR3 nucleotides: TGTGCCAGTTTAGACCACTCGACTCTGAACACTGAAGCTTTCTTT. It yields the protein CASLDHSTLNTEAFF.

This clonotype was counted ten times or more. This chain connects TRBV7-3 to TRBJ1-6; 9 positions match TRBD1. With 0 bases clipped from V and 9 bases from J, the junction kept 9 bases outside the gene matches. CDR3 size: 17 residues. CDR1 and CDR2 from the germline V gene are SGHTA and FQGTGA. The CDR3 nucleotides are TGTGCCAGCAGCTTAACGGACCGAGGACAGGGGAGTTCACCCCTCCACTTT. Protein sequence: CASSLTDRGQGSSPLHF.

This chain links TRBV6-5 with TRBJ1-5; D is unresolved. Trimming removed 4 bases at V and 0 bases at J, with 13 bases between. The germline CDR1 and CDR2 sequences are MNHEY and SVGAGI. The CDR3 covers 16 residues. This CDR3 is CASSLSPGASNQPQHF. CDR3 nucleotides: TGTGCCAGCAGTTTAAGTCCAGGAGCTAGCAATCAGCCCCAGCATTTT.

This clonotype was recorded at least ten times. The chain carries TRBV5-1 and TRBJ1-1; 7 nucleotides agree with TRBD1. The CDR3 has 15 residues. The germline gives CDR1 SGHRS, CDR2 YFSETQ. J was trimmed by 4 bases and V by 3 bases; bases with no gene match: 9. CDR3 region: CASSSSSRDSTEAFF. CDR3 bases: TGCGCCAGCAGCTCCTCGTCCCGGGACAGCACTGAAGCTTTCTTT.

Many counts were recorded for this clonotype. The CDR3 carries no conserved terminal phenylalanine or tryptophan, so it likely arises from a read error. The chain recombines TRBV15 with TRBJ2-5, with no clear D. Germline CDR1 is LNHNV and CDR2 is YYDKDF (reference sequence). The CDR3 covers 16 residues. The V end lost 1 base, the J end lost 3 bases, and 15 bases lay between the germline ends. The CDR3, as DNA: TGTGCCACCAGCAGAGGACAAACCTCGAAGAAAGAGACCCAGTACTCC. Its protein is CATSRGQTSKKETQYS.

This clonotype was counted ten times or more. The chain combines TRBV28 with TRBJ2-7; TRBD2 matches 15 bases. The germline gives CDR1 MDHEN, CDR2 SYDVKM. V was pared by 3 bases and J by 6 bases, with 6 bases of the junction left unmatched. The CDR3 runs 16 residues. Written as DNA, the CDR3 is TGTGCCAGCAGTTTCCCCGGACTAGCGGGGGGGCGCGAGCAGTACTTC. Translation gives CASSFPGLAGGREQYF.